The 26 T cell receptor beta chains given below trace back to one sample, sequenced in a study of regulatory T cells in long-lasting Graves disease. Time point defined: newly diagnosed GD, antithyroid drugs for less than 3 months. PBMC RNA served as the TCR library source. Building of the TCR beta libraries involved iRepertoire HTBI primers and Arm-PCR of CDR3 regions. TCRdb reprocessed the multiplex PCR reads via MiXCR and lists one record per CDR3 protein. The table lists about 430,000 distinct CDR3 sequences, 15% of them singletons, with about 7.8% in the top ten. These sequences were also reported in another study, on T cells in Graves' hyperthyroidism and ophthalmopathy.

Specimen: peripheral blood mononuclear cells (PBMCs), collected at new diagnosis, from a patient treated with antithyroid drugs. All receptors derive from a woman in her thirties or forties with Graves disease.

In this sample, this clonotype turned up many times. The chain couples TRBV15 to TRBJ2-2; D perhaps matches TRBD1 (6 bases). The CDR3 covers 15 residues. Germline CDR1 and CDR2: LNHNV and YYDKDF (reference sequence). The V end lost 1 base, the J end lost 4 bases, and 10 bases lay between the germline ends. The CDR3 nucleotides are TGTGCCACCAGCAGAGTTGGACAGATCACCGGGGAGCTGTTTTTT. It codes for CATSRVGQITGELFF.

This clonotype was observed many times. The chain employs TRBV10-3 and TRBJ2-7, with 9 bases matching TRBD2. Per the germline V gene, CDR1 is ENHRY and CDR2 is SYGVKD. The CDR3 has 15 amino acids. V shed 5 bases, J shed 3 bases, and the junction held 8 bases outside the gene matches. CDR3 sequence (DNA): TGTGCCATCAGTAACAGGCTAGCGGGACTCTACGAGCAGTACTTC. Encoded protein: CAISNRLAGLYEQYF.

This clonotype occurred many times. V usage is TRBV4-1 and J usage is TRBJ2-1; 7 nucleotides match TRBD2. Per the germline V gene, CDR1 is MGHRA and CDR2 is YSYEKL. The CDR3 runs 16 residues. The V and J ends lost 0 bases and 6 bases, in that order; junction bases with no gene match: 8. The CDR3 protein is CASSQESASGRNEQFF. CDR3 nucleotides: TGCGCCAGCAGCCAAGAGTCGGCTAGCGGCCGCAATGAGCAGTTCTTC.

The J gene is TRBJ2-7, the V gene TRBV3-1, with TRBD2 as a possible D gene (7 bases). Trimming shortened V by 8 bases and J by 5 bases, and 13 bases separated the two germline ends. The CDR3 runs 12 residues. Germline loops: CDR1 LGHDT, CDR2 YNNKEL (reference sequence). The CDR3 coding sequence is TGTGCCAGCTCTGGGGGGGGCCACGAGCAGTACTTC. Translation: CASSGGGHEQYF.

This clonotype has a handful of counts. The chain couples TRBV20-1 to TRBJ2-3; 8 bases are a match to TRBD1. CDR3 length: 14 amino acids. Looked up from germline, CDR1 is DFQATT and CDR2 is SNEGSKA (reference sequence). The trim removed 2 bases at V and 3 bases at J, leaving 4 bases unmatched. CDR3 sequence reads: CSARLGQATDTQYF. The CDR3 coding sequence is TGCAGTGCTAGATTGGGACAGGCGACAGATACGCAGTATTTT.

The chain couples TRBV3-1 to TRBJ1-5, with D maybe TRBD1 (5 bases). Trimming stripped 7 bases from V and 5 bases from J, with 9 bases between. This CDR3 has 12 residues. Germline values: CDR1 LGHDT, CDR2 YNNKEL (reference sequence). The CDR3 nucleotides are TGTGCCAGCAACCTACAGGATCAGCCCCAGCATTTT. Translated: CASNLQDQPQHF.

The sample holds a few counts of this clonotype. V gene TRBV5-6 combines with J gene TRBJ1-5; D ambiguous. Germline V CDR1 and CDR2: SGHDT, YYEEEE. V lost 1 base and J lost 11, with 13 bases in between. The CDR3 loop spans 13 amino acids. Written as DNA, the CDR3 is TGTGCCAGCAGCTTGACGGCAGGTTCGGCCCAGCATTTT. Translation: CASSLTAGSAQHF.

The V call is TRBV28, the J call TRBJ1-2; D is ambiguous. The CDR3 sequence is 12 residues long. CDR1 and CDR2 from the germline V gene are MDHEN and SYDVKM. V was trimmed by 6 bases and J by 5 bases, leaving 10 bases between them. The CDR3 reads CASRRDRYGYTF. CDR3 DNA sequence: TGTGCCAGCAGGAGAGACCGGTATGGCTACACCTTC.

This chain links TRBV28 with TRBJ1-1; TRBD1 is a possible D gene (5 bases). The V gene's germline CDR1 is MDHEN and CDR2 SYDVKM. The V gene lost 6 bases and the J gene lost 4 bases, with 15 bases spanning the gap. This CDR3 contains 14 residues. The CDR3 reads CASSHGGRVTEAFF. In DNA form, the CDR3 reads TGTGCCAGCAGCCATGGGGGTAGAGTCACTGAAGCTTTCTTT.

Many counts were recorded for this clonotype. The rearrangement joins TRBV27 to TRBJ2-2; possible D gene TRBD2, 5 bases. Germline CDR1 MNHEY, CDR2 SMNVEV (reference sequence). This CDR3 spans 15 amino acids. V was clipped by 5 bases and J by 7 bases, with 17 bases between them. CDR3 residues: CASSVRRPGDGELFF. The DNA for the CDR3 is TGTGCCAGCAGTGTCAGACGTCCCGGGGACGGGGAGCTGTTTTTT.

This clonotype was detected ten times or more. The chain joins TRBV5-1 to TRBJ2-2; 7 nucleotides match TRBD1. This CDR3 contains 17 residues. The V gene end was trimmed by 4 bases and the J gene end by 5 bases; junction bases not matched to a gene: 14. Germline V lookup: CDR1 SGHRS, CDR2 YFSETQ. In DNA, the CDR3 is TGCGCCAGCAGCCCCGGCCCCGGCGCCAGGGGGACCGGGGAGCTGTTTTTT. Its protein product is CASSPGPGARGTGELFF.

This clonotype was detected only a few times. The chain is built from TRBV9 and TRBJ1-3, with a weak D call TRBD1 (5 bases). There are 14 residues in the CDR3. Germline V gene lookup returns CDR1 SGDLS and CDR2 YYNGEE. The germline V and J ends were trimmed by 3 bases and 0 bases, with 7 bases remaining between them. The CDR3 DNA reads TGTGCCAGCAGCGGGGGGTACTCTGGAAACACCATATATTTT. Translation: CASSGGYSGNTIYF. Complete variable domain (other parts from reference TRBV9 and TRBJ1-3): DSGVTQTPKHLITATGQRVTLRCSPRSGDLSVYWYQQSLDQGLQFLIQYYNGEERAKGNILERFSAQQFPDLHSELNLSSLELGDSALYFCASSGGYSGNTIYFGEGSWLTVV.

At least ten counts were recorded for this clonotype. The CDR3: CASRGGLASTDTQYF. The CDR3 coding sequence is TGTGCCAGCAGGGGTGGACTAGCCAGCACAGATACGCAGTATTTT. The chain combines TRBV12-3 or TRBV12-4 with TRBJ2-3; TRBD2 aligns across 8 bases. CDR3 size: 15 residues. Trimming removed 6 bases from V and 0 bases from J; junction bases left unmatched: 5.

The table lists this clonotype with a few counts. V gene TRBV9 combines with J gene TRBJ2-5, with 10 bases that match TRBD2. This CDR3 region has 14 residues. Trimming removed 2 bases from V and 4 bases from J; junction bases left unmatched: 2. Germline assignment: CDR1 SGDLS and CDR2 YYNGEE. CDR3 DNA: TGTGCCAGCAGCGTCGGACTAGCGGTAGAGACCCAGTACTTC. Amino acid sequence: CASSVGLAVETQYF.

As to this clonotype: At one end, the junction sequence differs from germline, possibly due to a read error. The V call is TRBV20-1, the J call TRBJ2-6; the D gene is possibly TRBD1 (5 bases). Germline V gives CDR1 DFQATT, CDR2 SNEGSKA (reference sequence). The CDR3 extends over 16 amino acids. This chain's CDR3 is CSAVQETVSGANVLAF. The DNA of the CDR3 is TGCAGTGCTGTACAGGAGACCGTCTCTGGGGCCAACGTCCTGGCTTTC.

This clonotype was detected ten times or more. The chain carries TRBV28 and TRBJ2-7; 12 bases align to TRBD1. Germline CDR1 and CDR2: MDHEN and SYDVKM. V dropped 10 bases and J dropped 1; count of bases not matched to a gene: 14. The CDR3 is made up of 17 amino acids. DNA for the CDR3: TGTGCCACTACCGCGGGACAGGGGGCCTTAGGATCCTACGAGCAGTACTTC. Residues: CATTAGQGALGSYEQYF.

This clonotype was recorded at least ten times. The genes are TRBV11-2 and TRBJ1-3; TRBD1 is a possible D gene (5 bases). CDR3 size: 16 residues. V was cut by 5 bases and J by 0 bases, with 14 bases left in between. CDR1 is SGHAT, CDR2 FQNNGV, per germline. The CDR3 is CASSPGLPLSGNTIYF. The CDR3 nucleotides are TGTGCCAGCAGCCCGGGACTTCCTCTCTCTGGAAACACCATATATTTT. Drawing the rest from reference TRBV11-2 and TRBJ1-3, the complete variable domain is EAGVAQSPRYKIIEKRQSVAFWCNPISGHATLYWYQQILGQGPKLLIQFQNNGVVDDSQLPKDRFSAERLKGVDSTLKIQPAKLEDSAVYLCASSPGLPLSGNTIYFGEGSWLTVV.

This clonotype was counted only a few times. This sequence joins TRBV28 and TRBJ1-4; possibly TRBD1 for D (6 bases). This CDR3 comprises 14 residues. Germline CDR1 MDHEN, CDR2 SYDVKM. Trimming stripped 5 bases from V and 7 bases from J, with 14 bases between. CDR3 sequence reads: CASSRRGGGEKLFF. For the CDR3, the DNA is TGTGCCAGCAGTCGCAGGGGTGGCGGTGAAAAACTGTTTTTT.

CDR3 sequence reads: CASSVGGTGVIRSGNTIYF. Here the CDR3 DNA reads TGTGCCAGCAGTGTCGGCGGGACAGGGGTCATCCGCTCTGGAAACACCATATATTTT. The chain uses TRBV6-2 or TRBV6-3 and TRBJ1-3; the match to TRBD1 covers 10 bases. Germline loops: CDR1 MNHEY, CDR2 SVGEGT. This CDR3 is 19 amino acids long. The junction had 13 bases not matched to a gene; V was cut back by 5 bases and J by 0 bases.

This clonotype occurred many times. V is TRBV20-1 and J is TRBJ1-2, with 8 bases matching TRBD1. The J segment lost 5 bases and the V segment lost 6 bases, leaving 8 bases of the junction unmatched. This CDR3 region has 13 residues. Germline-derived CDR1 and CDR2 are DFQATT and SNEGSKA (reference sequence). The CDR3 DNA sequence: TGCAGTGCGGTCTCGGACAGGGATTATGGCTACACCTTC. Translating it yields CSAVSDRDYGYTF.

This clonotype was observed a handful of times. A single base separates this from a much larger clone, so it may be a read error. The rearrangement joins TRBV28 to TRBJ2-2; D not certain. The CDR3 sequence is 11 residues long. V was cut by 4 bases and J by 5 bases, with 2 bases left in between. CDR1 and CDR2 (germline): MDHEN, SYDVKM. DNA of the CDR3: TGTGCCAGCAGTTGGACCGGGGAGCTGTTTTTT. Translating it yields CASSWTGELFF. Full variable domain (outside the CDR3, taken from reference TRBV28 and TRBJ2-2): DVKVTQSSRYLVKRTGEKVFLECVQDMDHENMFWYRQDPGLGLRLIYFSYDVKMKEKGDIPEGYSVSREKKERFSLILESASTNQTSMYLCASSWTGELFFGEGSRLTVL.

In this sample, this clonotype turned up many times. The chain recombines TRBV18 with TRBJ2-3; 11 bases align to TRBD2. CDR1 KGHSH and CDR2 LQKENI come from the germline V gene. The V segment lost 3 bases and the J segment 6 bases; nucleotides outside the gene matches: 8. The CDR3 loop spans 16 amino acids. The CDR3 DNA is TGTGCCAGCTCACCCCCCGGACTAGCGGGTGCGGATACGCAGTATTTT. It translates to CASSPPGLAGADTQYF.

This rearrangement joins TRBV28 to TRBJ1-5; 7 bases are shared with TRBD1. CDR1 and CDR2 from the germline V gene are MDHEN and SYDVKM. The CDR3 loop spans 18 amino acids. J lost 6 bases, V lost 3 bases, and 17 bases had no gene match. The DNA of the CDR3 is TGTGCCAGCAGTTTCAGACAGGGAACGGGGGCAATCGGTCAGCCCCAGCATTTT. Encoded protein: CASSFRQGTGAIGQPQHF.

Ten or more counts support this clonotype. The chain is built from TRBV6-2 or TRBV6-3 and TRBJ2-1; TRBD2 matches 16 bases. CDR3 size: 17 residues. The ends lost 6 bases at V and 2 bases at J; junction bases unmatched: 4. The germline CDR1 and CDR2 sequences are MNHEY and SVGEGT. Here the CDR3 reads CASSGTSGRAPYNEQFF. The CDR3 DNA reads TGTGCCAGCAGCGGGACTAGCGGGAGGGCCCCCTACAATGAGCAGTTCTTC.

This clonotype was picked up many times. The chain links TRBV10-3 to TRBJ2-7; 15 nucleotides match TRBD2. The CDR3 is 17 residues long. V gave up 3 bases and J gave up 6 bases; unmatched junction bases: 9. CDR1 and CDR2 from the germline V gene are ENHRY and SYGVKD. The chain's CDR3 is CAISDSGLAGGLGEQYF. The CDR3 DNA reads TGTGCCATCAGTGACTCGGGACTAGCGGGAGGTCTAGGCGAGCAGTACTTC.

The sample holds many counts of this clonotype. The J gene is TRBJ1-4, the V gene TRBV20-1, with 8 bases aligning to TRBD1. V lost 0 bases, J lost 8 bases, and 8 bases stayed unmatched. The germline gives CDR1 DFQATT, CDR2 SNEGSKA (reference sequence). The CDR3 length is 15 residues. CDR3: CSARDRTGRREKLFF. For the CDR3, the DNA is TGCAGTGCTAGAGATCGGACAGGGAGAAGGGAAAAACTGTTTTTT.